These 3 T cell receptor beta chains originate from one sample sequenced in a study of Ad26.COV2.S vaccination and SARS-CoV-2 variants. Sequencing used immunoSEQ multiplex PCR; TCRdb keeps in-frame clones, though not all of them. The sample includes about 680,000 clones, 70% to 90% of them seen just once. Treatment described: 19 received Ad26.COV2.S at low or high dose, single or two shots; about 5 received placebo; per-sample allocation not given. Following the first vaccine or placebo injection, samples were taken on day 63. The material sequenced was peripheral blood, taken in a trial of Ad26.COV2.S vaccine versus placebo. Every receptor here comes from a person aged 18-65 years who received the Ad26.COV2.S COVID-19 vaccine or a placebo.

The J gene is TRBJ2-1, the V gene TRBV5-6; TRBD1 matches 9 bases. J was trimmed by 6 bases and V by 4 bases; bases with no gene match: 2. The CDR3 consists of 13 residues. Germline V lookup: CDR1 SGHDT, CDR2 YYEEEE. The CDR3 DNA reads TGTGCCAGCAGCCCGACAGGGGGCAATGAGCAGTTCTTC. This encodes CASSPTGGNEQFF.

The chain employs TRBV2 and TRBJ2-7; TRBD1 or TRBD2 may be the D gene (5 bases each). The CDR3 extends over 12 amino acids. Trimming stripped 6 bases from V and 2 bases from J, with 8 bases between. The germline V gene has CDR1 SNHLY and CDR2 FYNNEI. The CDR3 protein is CASREDTYEQYF. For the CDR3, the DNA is TGTGCCAGCAGGGAGGACACCTACGAGCAGTACTTC.

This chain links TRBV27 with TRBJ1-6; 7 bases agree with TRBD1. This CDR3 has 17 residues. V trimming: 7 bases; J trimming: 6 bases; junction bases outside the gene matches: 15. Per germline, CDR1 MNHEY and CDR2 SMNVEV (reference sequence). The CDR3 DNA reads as TGTGCCAGCAATTCCCGCGGCCAGACAGGGTTTAATTCACCCCTCCACTTT. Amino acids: CASNSRGQTGFNSPLHF.